Below, one T cell receptor (beta chain) is given with its context. Its antigen is unidentified. Sequencing of TCR beta was performed on blood CD8+ and CD4+ T cells. This specimen belongs to a study of CD8 T cells in Susac syndrome. The study, taken as a whole, reports: The CD4+ T cell repertoires in Susac syndrome were not clonally expanded.

With V trimmed by 2 bases and J by 4 bases, 11 bases remained unmatched. Germline V gives CDR1 SGDLS, CDR2 YYNGEE. The length of the CDR3 is 16 residues. With random hexamers, reverse transcription was performed on about 0.5 to 1 ug of RNA. A single record per CDR3 protein comes from TCRdb applying MiXCR to the immunoSEQ multiplex PCR reads. The data contain about 240,000 distinct CDR3 sequences, 90% to 96% of them singletons. Sample: CD4+ T cells from PBMCs. The V gene is TRBV9, the J gene TRBJ2-5; 7 bases align to TRBD2. This clonotype was obtained from a human donor with Susac syndrome. The CDR3 loop is CASSVPGGGRGETQYF. The CDR3 DNA reads as TGTGCCAGCAGCGTCCCAGGAGGCGGGAGAGGAGAGACCCAGTACTTC.